This T cell receptor beta chain was documented in a study of T-cell reconstitution after alpha-beta-depleted transplantation in children. Construction of the TCRbeta library involved unique molecular identifiers. TCRdb reprocessed the PCR reads via MiXCR and lists one record per CDR3 protein. The table lists around 240,000 distinct CDR3 sequences, 9.7% of them singletons. This clonotype was found many times. The CDR3 extends over 17 amino acids. Per the germline V gene, CDR1 is DFQATT and CDR2 is SNEGSKA (reference sequence). J was trimmed by 3 bases and V by 2 bases; bases with no gene match: 9. The sequencing used PBMCs from the stem cell graft donor, collected from the stem cell graft. The rearrangement joins TRBV20-1 to TRBJ2-1; 11 bases are a match to TRBD2. The sequence derives from a human donor who donated a stem cell graft to a child with SCID. CDR3 protein: CSARFVAGGPGYNEQFF. CDR3 coding DNA: TGCAGTGCTAGATTCGTAGCGGGGGGGCCGGGCTACAATGAGCAGTTCTTC.